Reported below is one TCR beta chain. In the same sample, other DNA sequences code for this CDR3. This specimen belongs to a study of cytomegalovirus exposure and HLA in healthy donors. PCR primers comprised 60 Vbeta and 13 Jbeta primers. TCRdb keeps only in-frame clones here, not all; method: immunoSEQ multiplex PCR. The profile shows some 150,000 clones, about three quarters of them singletons. The sequencing sample was made of PBMCs. This receptor was obtained from a man between 35 and 55 years old in good health and CMV-seropositive.

CDR3 DNA sequence: TGTGCCAGCAGTTCGGGGATCTCTGGAAACACCATATATTTT. Protein sequence: CASSSGISGNTIYF. The chain links TRBV27 to TRBJ1-3; D is ambiguous. The CDR3 runs to 14 residues. Germline CDR1 is MNHEY and CDR2 is SMNVEV (reference sequence). The V gene lost 4 bases and the J gene lost 0 bases, with 7 bases spanning the gap.